The 19 T cell receptor beta chains below were found in one sample sequenced in a study of T cell repertoires in cytomegalovirus infection. TCRdb independently ran MiXCR on the reads; one entry per CDR3 protein. The data show about 110,000 distinct CDR3 sequences, around 9.1% seen once. Their target antigens are unknown. Sequences were obtained from PBMCs, sequenced either directly or after in vitro stimulation (not recorded which). All receptors come from a human donor in good health (CMV status not recorded). Some clones in this sample may be carry-over from other donors' samples.

This rearrangement joins TRBV7-2 to TRBJ2-5; no clear D. Germline V gene lookup returns CDR1 SGHTA and CDR2 FQGNSA. The germline V and J ends were trimmed by 1 base and 4 bases, with 13 bases remaining between them. The CDR3 is 15 amino acids. Here the CDR3 DNA reads TGTGCCAGCAGCTTAGTGGCCCTGGAGTTAGAGACCCAGTACTTC. Its protein is CASSLVALELETQYF.

The chain is built from TRBV28 and TRBJ2-1; D gene unclear. Germline V gene sequence: CDR1 MDHEN, CDR2 SYDVKM. CDR3 size: 11 residues. V shed 5 bases and J shed 14 bases, with 13 bases lying between them. The DNA of the CDR3 is TGTGCCAGCAGTCGTGGTCCGGTGGAGTTCTTC. Amino acid sequence: CASSRGPVEFF.

The chain's CDR3 is CASSSGNTIYF. The CDR3 DNA follows: TGTGCCAGCAGTTCTGGAAACACCATATATTTT. The rearrangement links TRBV12-3 or TRBV12-4 to TRBJ1-3; D gene unclear. Deletions cut 4 bases from V and 2 bases from J, with 0 bases between. The CDR3 extends over 11 amino acids.

The chain recombines TRBV6-2 or TRBV6-3 with TRBJ2-5; D unclear. Germline CDR1 reads MNHEY; CDR2 reads SVGEGT. This CDR3 has 13 residues. V was trimmed by 2 bases and J by 5 bases, leaving 9 bases between them. The CDR3 DNA reads as TGTGCCAGCAGTTACGGCAGGATGGAGACCCAGTACTTC. Protein sequence: CASSYGRMETQYF.

The rearrangement joins TRBV5-4 to TRBJ2-1, with D possibly TRBD1 on 6 matching bases. Germline assignment: CDR1 SGHNT and CDR2 YYREEE (reference sequence). CDR3 length: 15 residues. Trimming pared 4 bases from V and 5 bases from J, leaving 16 bases between. The DNA for the CDR3 is TGTGCCAGCAGCCCCGGAACAGGGATAGACAATGAGCAGTTCTTC. This encodes CASSPGTGIDNEQFF.

This chain uses TRBV6-2 or TRBV6-3 with TRBJ2-5, with TRBD2 identical over 10 bases. The CDR3 has 15 amino acids. Germline CDR1 reads MNHEY; CDR2 reads SVGEGT. Unmatched junction bases numbered 10, after V lost 8 bases and J lost 4 bases. The CDR3 DNA sequence: TGTGCCAGCTGGTCTGCTAGCGGGAGACGAGAGACCCAGTACTTC. Its protein product is CASWSASGRRETQYF.

J is TRBJ2-1 and V is TRBV11-2; 15 nucleotides match TRBD2. This CDR3 has 17 residues. V lost 5 bases, J lost 9 bases, and 11 bases stayed unmatched. The germline gives CDR1 SGHAT, CDR2 FQNNGV. The CDR3 loop reads CASSLRTSGRAWAEQFF. The DNA of the CDR3 is TGTGCCAGCAGCCTACGGACTAGCGGGAGGGCATGGGCTGAGCAGTTCTTC.

This clonotype showed up many times. The chain links TRBV27 to TRBJ2-4, with TRBD1 as a possible D gene (6 bases). Trimming left V 3 bases short and J 0 bases short, with 9 bases between. The CDR3 totals 15 residues. Germline values: CDR1 MNHEY, CDR2 SMNVEV (reference sequence). The CDR3 spells CASSFGGPAKNIQYF. The DNA for the CDR3 is TGTGCCAGCAGTTTTGGGGGCCCAGCCAAAAACATTCAGTACTTC.

This clonotype has a handful of counts. The rearrangement links TRBV20-1 to TRBJ2-3; 7 positions agree with TRBD2. Germline V gene data show CDR1 as DFQATT and CDR2 as SNEGSKA (reference sequence). J was trimmed by 2 bases and V by 5 bases; bases with no gene match: 7. The CDR3 totals 14 residues. The CDR3: CSAPSGAYTDTQYF. The CDR3 DNA reads TGCAGTGCTCCTAGCGGAGCCTACACAGATACGCAGTATTTT.

This clonotype was found many times. The genes are TRBV20-1 and TRBJ2-1; 10 bases fit TRBD2. CDR1 is DFQATT, CDR2 SNEGSKA, per germline (reference sequence). The length of the CDR3 is 16 residues. V trimming: 0 bases; J trimming: 4 bases; junction bases outside the gene matches: 6. CDR3 coding DNA: TGCAGTGCTAGAGATATACAGCGGGAGGGGTACAATGAGCAGTTCTTC. Translated, it gives CSARDIQREGYNEQFF.

J is TRBJ2-3 and V is TRBV12-3 or TRBV12-4, with D unclear. Trimming shortened V by 7 bases and J by 1 base, and 12 bases separated the two germline ends. The length of the CDR3 is 14 residues. The CDR3 region is CASTKGPGTDTQYF. The CDR3 DNA reads as TGTGCCAGCACCAAAGGCCCGGGCACAGATACGCAGTATTTT.

This clonotype was detected a few times. V usage is TRBV12-3 or TRBV12-4 and J usage is TRBJ1-2; 9 bases are a match to TRBD1. The CDR3 length is 16 residues. V lost 4 bases and J lost 7; bases outside the gene matches: 13. CDR3 DNA: TGTGCCAGCAGTTCCACCGGGACAGGGAATTTTGGTGGCTACACCTTC. This codes for CASSSTGTGNFGGYTF.

The genes are TRBV24-1 and TRBJ2-5; no clear D gene. In germline, CDR1 is KGHDR, CDR2 SFDVKD. The germline V and J ends were trimmed by 4 bases and 2 bases, with 1 base remaining between them. This CDR3 has 11 amino acids. The CDR3 coding sequence is TGTGCCACCAGTGAGCAAGAGACCCAGTACTTC. This codes for CATSEQETQYF.

This clonotype was seen at least ten times. The chain links TRBV2 to TRBJ1-4, with 9 bases that match TRBD1. With V trimmed by 3 bases and J by 8 bases, 10 bases remained unmatched. The CDR3 has 16 amino acids. Looked up from germline, CDR1 is SNHLY and CDR2 is FYNNEI. The CDR3 DNA follows: TGTGCCAGCAGTGACGGGGGACAGGGACTTTGGGAAAAACTGTTTTTT. It yields the protein CASSDGGQGLWEKLFF.

In this sample, this clonotype turned up many times. The chain couples TRBV7-2 to TRBJ2-1; 8 bases fit TRBD2. Trimming removed 5 bases from V and 2 bases from J; junction bases left unmatched: 5. Germline CDR1 is SGHTA and CDR2 is FQGNSA. The CDR3 extends over 15 amino acids. CDR3 bases: TGTGCCAGCAGCGCAACTAGCGGACCCTACAATGAGCAGTTCTTC. Protein sequence: CASSATSGPYNEQFF.

This clonotype was recorded many times. The gene calls are TRBV19 and TRBJ2-1; TRBD2 matches at 9 bases. CDR3 length: 17 residues. In germline, CDR1 is LNHDA, CDR2 SQIVND (reference sequence). V was pared by 5 bases and J by 8 bases, with 16 bases of the junction left unmatched. The CDR3 region is CASSRSGAGGQDYEQFF. The DNA for the CDR3 is TGTGCCAGTAGTCGCAGTGGGGCGGGAGGGCAGGATTATGAGCAGTTCTTC.

This clonotype was recorded many times. The V and J genes are TRBV7-9 and TRBJ2-7, with D possibly matching TRBD1 (6 bases). This CDR3 spans 14 amino acids. Trimming pared 3 bases from V and 2 bases from J, leaving 11 bases between. Germline V gene lookup returns CDR1 SEHNR and CDR2 FQNEAQ (reference sequence). The CDR3 protein is CASSFGTPPYEQYF. Written as DNA, the CDR3 is TGTGCCAGCAGCTTCGGGACACCACCCTACGAGCAGTACTTC.

In its sample, this clonotype was seen many times. This CDR3 reads CASSSLSGRTYNEQFF. CDR3 bases: TGTGCCAGCAGCTCCCTTAGCGGGAGGACCTACAATGAGCAGTTCTTC. The chain carries TRBV7-9 and TRBJ2-1, with 10 bases matching TRBD2. The germline gives CDR1 SEHNR, CDR2 FQNEAQ (reference sequence). Unmatched junction bases numbered 5, after V lost 4 bases and J lost 2 bases. This CDR3 comprises 16 residues. The full variable domain, completed using reference TRBV7-9 and TRBJ2-1, is DTGVSQNPRHKITKRGQNVTFRCDPISEHNRLYWYRQTLGQGPEFLTYFQNEAQLEKSRLLSDRFSAERPKGSFSTLEIQRTEQGDSAMYLCASSSLSGRTYNEQFFGPGTRLTVL.

This clonotype has a count of ten or more. V gene TRBV6-1 combines with J gene TRBJ1-2; TRBD1 might be the D (5 bases). Germline CDR1 MNHNS, CDR2 SASEGT. There are 13 residues in the CDR3. Trimming removed 3 bases from V and 8 bases from J, with 13 bases in between. The CDR3: CASSDGTALGYTF. The CDR3 DNA sequence: TGTGCCAGCAGTGACGGGACGGCCCTCGGCTACACCTTC.